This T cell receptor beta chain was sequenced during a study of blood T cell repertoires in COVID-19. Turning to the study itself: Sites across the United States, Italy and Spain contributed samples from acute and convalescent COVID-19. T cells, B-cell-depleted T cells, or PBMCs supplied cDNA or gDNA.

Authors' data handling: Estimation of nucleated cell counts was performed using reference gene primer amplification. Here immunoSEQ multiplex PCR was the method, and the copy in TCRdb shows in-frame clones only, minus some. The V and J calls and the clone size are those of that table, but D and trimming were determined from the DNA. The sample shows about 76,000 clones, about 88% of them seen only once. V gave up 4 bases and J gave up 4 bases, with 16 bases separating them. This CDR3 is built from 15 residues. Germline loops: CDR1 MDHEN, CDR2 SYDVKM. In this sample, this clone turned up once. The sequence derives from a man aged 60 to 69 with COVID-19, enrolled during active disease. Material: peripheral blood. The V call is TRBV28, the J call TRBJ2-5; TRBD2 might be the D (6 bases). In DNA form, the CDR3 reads TGTGCCAGCAGTTCCCCCTCGGGGGTTGGAGAGACCCAGTACTTC. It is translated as CASSSPSGVGETQYF.